Sequencing of this T cell receptor beta chain was carried out in a study of cytomegalovirus exposure and HLA in healthy donors. This CDR3 is 14 amino acids long. Germline CDR1 is SGHRS and CDR2 is YFSETQ. V was shortened by 2 bases and J by 2 bases, with 11 bases between the two germline ends. TCRdb's copy holds only in-frame clones and misses some; the assay was immunoSEQ multiplex PCR. The sample yields 55,000 to 80,000 clones, 85% to 95% seen once. Study-wide findings and caveats: Clusters of TCRs from the first cohort tended to co-occur in the 120 validation repertoires (as a later analysis found). Despite most TCR sequences being rare, some public TCRs occurred in many donors. Listed as cytomegalovirus-associated were around 160 TCR beta chains.

A word on this clone: What it recognizes is unknown.

Material for sequencing was PBMCs. The receptor was isolated from a woman younger than 30 in good health and CMV-seropositive. The chain joins TRBV5-1 to TRBJ2-7; D might be TRBD2 (5 bases). CDR3 sequence reads: CASSFDGMAYEQYF. The CDR3 DNA follows: TGCGCCAGCAGCTTTGACGGGATGGCCTACGAGCAGTACTTC.